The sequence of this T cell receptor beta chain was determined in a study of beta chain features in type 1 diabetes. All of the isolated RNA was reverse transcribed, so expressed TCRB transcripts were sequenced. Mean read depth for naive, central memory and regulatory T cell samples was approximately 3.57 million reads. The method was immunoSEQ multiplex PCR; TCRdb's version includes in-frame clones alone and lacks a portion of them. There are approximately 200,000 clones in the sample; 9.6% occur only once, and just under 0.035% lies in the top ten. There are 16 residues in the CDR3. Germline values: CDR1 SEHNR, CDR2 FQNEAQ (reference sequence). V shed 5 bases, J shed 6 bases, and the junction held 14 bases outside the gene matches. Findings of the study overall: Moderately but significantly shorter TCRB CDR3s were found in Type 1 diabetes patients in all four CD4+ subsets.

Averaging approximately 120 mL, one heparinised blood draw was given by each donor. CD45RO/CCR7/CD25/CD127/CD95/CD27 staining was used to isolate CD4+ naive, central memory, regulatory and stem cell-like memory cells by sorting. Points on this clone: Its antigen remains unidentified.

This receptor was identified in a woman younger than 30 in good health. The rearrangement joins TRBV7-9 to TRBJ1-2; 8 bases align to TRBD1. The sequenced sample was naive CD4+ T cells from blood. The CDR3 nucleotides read TGTGCCAGCAGCCCCCGACGGACAGGGAGTGCGGATGGCTACACCTTC. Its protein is CASSPRRTGSADGYTF.